This T cell receptor (beta chain) was identified during a study of cytomegalovirus exposure and HLA in healthy donors. Overall study results and limits: Later on, an analysis showed TCR association rates differing by HLA locus, with DRB1 the most and HLA-C the fewest. TCR beta V segments were, for the most part, productive about 87% or about 30% of the time in an earlier analysis. V- and J-gene trimming in TCR beta was tied to a missense DCLRE1C variant by an analysis performed later.

Though nominally healthy at sampling, donors likely had unrecorded immune exposures. CDR3 size: 14 residues. With 0 bases removed from V and 6 bases from J, the gap between germline ends came to 10 bases. Per the germline V gene, CDR1 is LGHNA and CDR2 is YSLEER. PCR amplification relied on 60 Vbeta primers (plus 13 Jbeta primers). Generated by immunoSEQ multiplex PCR, the TCRdb table keeps only in-frame clones and is missing some. The table includes 150,000 to 200,000 clones, roughly 80% detected once. This clone was seen more than once but under ten times. Its antigen is currently unknown. The receptor's source is a male donor in good health and CMV-seronegative. This chain links TRBV4-3 with TRBJ2-3; no clear D. Material for sequencing was PBMCs. CDR3 coding DNA: TGCGCCAGCAGCCAAGATACGAGCCCCGATACGCAGTATTTT. It codes for CASSQDTSPDTQYF.